The 15 T cell receptor beta chains in this list originate from one sample, sequenced in a study of CD8 T cells in ankylosing spondylitis. The study, taken as a whole, reports: Several highly homologous variants formed a TCR beta motif that appeared characteristic of ankylosing spondylitis blood.

Each CDR3 protein gets one entry after TCRdb re-called the 5' RACE reads with MiXCR. The data contain under 850,000 distinct CDR3 sequences, 15% to 20% of them singletons. The antigens for these receptors are not known. Sequencing input: blood, either unsorted or a sorted T cell fraction (not recorded which). The receptors originated from a male donor with ankylosing spondylitis.

This clonotype came up a few times. The chain joins TRBV2 to TRBJ2-2, with a weak D call TRBD1 (6 bases). The CDR3 spans 15 residues. Trimming pared 4 bases from V and 1 base from J, leaving 10 bases between. Per the germline V gene, CDR1 is SNHLY and CDR2 is FYNNEI. CDR3 nucleotide sequence: TGTGCCAGCAGTGGGGACACGGTGAACACCGGGGAGCTGTTTTTT. The encoded protein is CASSGDTVNTGELFF. The full variable domain, with the rest looked up from reference TRBV2 and TRBJ2-2, is EPEVTQTPSHQVTQMGQEVILRCVPISNHLYFYWYRQILGQKVEFLVSFYNNEISEKSEIFDDQFSVERPDGSNFTLKIRSTKLEDSAMYFCASSGDTVNTGELFFGEGSRLTVL.

A few counts support this clonotype. The chain uses TRBV20-1 and TRBJ2-7; possible D gene TRBD1, 5 bases. The CDR3 loop spans 14 amino acids. Per the germline V gene, CDR1 is DFQATT and CDR2 is SNEGSKA (reference sequence). Trimming pared 5 bases from V and 2 bases from J, leaving 16 bases between. The CDR3 is CSAETAVPPYEQYF. For the CDR3, the DNA is TGCAGTGCTGAGACAGCAGTGCCGCCCTACGAGCAGTACTTC.

This clonotype appeared a few times. The rearrangement uses TRBV3-1 and TRBJ2-1; maybe TRBD2 (6 bases). V dropped 3 bases and J dropped 9 bases, with 15 bases sitting between them. This CDR3 comprises 14 residues. Germline CDR1 and CDR2: LGHDT and YNNKEL (reference sequence). The CDR3 sequence is CASSHPGGSGEQFF. The CDR3 DNA follows: TGTGCCAGCAGCCACCCCGGGGGTTCGGGTGAGCAGTTCTTC.

This clonotype was detected only a few times. J is TRBJ2-7 and V is TRBV27, with a tentative D call TRBD2 (6 bases). Trimming took 5 bases from V and 1 from J, leaving 9 bases between them. The CDR3 is 13 residues long. Germline V gives CDR1 MNHEY, CDR2 SMNVEV (reference sequence). Here the CDR3 reads CASSHGGSYEQYF. The DNA of the CDR3 is TGTGCCAGCAGTCACGGGGGTTCCTACGAGCAGTACTTC.

The chain recombines TRBV12-3 or TRBV12-4 with TRBJ2-3; 10 bases map to TRBD2. The CDR3 runs to 15 residues. The trim removed 7 bases at V and 2 bases at J, leaving 6 bases unmatched. CDR3 residues: CASTPSGGYTDTQYF. DNA for the CDR3: TGTGCCAGCACCCCTAGCGGGGGCTACACAGATACGCAGTATTTT.

V usage is TRBV19 and J usage is TRBJ2-2; no clear D gene. The germline CDR1 and CDR2 sequences are LNHDA and SQIVND (reference sequence). The CDR3 is 15 residues long. Between the trimmed V and J ends, which lost 3 bases and 1 base, there was a span of 9 bases. CDR3 in amino acids: CASSMVGKNTGELFF. The CDR3 region has the DNA TGTGCCAGTAGTATGGTAGGAAAGAACACCGGGGAGCTGTTTTTT.

This clonotype was counted only a few times. V usage is TRBV7-9 and J usage is TRBJ2-1; tentatively, D is TRBD2 (5 bases). Germline values: CDR1 SEHNR, CDR2 FQNEAQ (reference sequence). This CDR3 contains 16 residues. The V and J ends lost 1 base and 2 bases respectively, with 12 bases between them. As DNA, the CDR3 is TGTGCCAGCAGCTTAGTCGGGGAACCCGCCTACAATGAGCAGTTCTTC. It codes for CASSLVGEPAYNEQFF.

Written as DNA, the CDR3 is TGTGCCAGCAGCCTGGGGCACGTCGTCGGGGAGCTGTTTTTT. Translation: CASSLGHVVGELFF. The chain employs TRBV5-5 and TRBJ2-2; D might be TRBD1 (5 bases). This CDR3 region has 14 residues. CDR1 is SGHKS and CDR2 is YYEKEE in the germline V gene (reference sequence). Trimming shortened V by 4 bases and J by 7 bases, and 14 bases separated the two germline ends. Drawing the rest from reference TRBV5-5 and TRBJ2-2, the complete variable domain is DAGVTQSPTHLIKTRGQQVTLRCSPISGHKSVSWYQQVLGQGPQFIFQYYEKEERGRGNFPDRFSARQFPNYSSELNVNALLLGDSALYLCASSLGHVVGELFFGEGSRLTVL.

On this clonotype: This may be a read error: a much more frequent sequence differs by one nucleotide. V gene TRBV11-2 combines with J gene TRBJ2-1; D uncertain. The germline V gene encodes CDR1 SGHAT and CDR2 FQNNGV. This CDR3 spans 13 amino acids. The chain's CDR3 is CASLGVSYNEQLF. CDR3 coding DNA: TGTGCCAGCTTAGGTGTCTCCTACAATGAGCAGCTCTTC.

This clonotype showed up many times. The J gene is TRBJ2-5, the V gene TRBV2; a possible D gene is TRBD2 (6 bases). Germline loops: CDR1 SNHLY, CDR2 FYNNEI. The CDR3 loop spans 13 amino acids. V dropped 6 bases and J dropped 4 bases, with 12 bases sitting between them. The CDR3 sequence is CASSRIGGETQYF. The CDR3 DNA reads as TGTGCCAGCAGCCGGATCGGGGGAGAGACCCAGTACTTC. Full variable domain (outside the CDR3, taken from reference TRBV2 and TRBJ2-5): EPEVTQTPSHQVTQMGQEVILRCVPISNHLYFYWYRQILGQKVEFLVSFYNNEISEKSEIFDDQFSVERPDGSNFTLKIRSTKLEDSAMYFCASSRIGGETQYFGPGTRLLVL.

The chain couples TRBV24-1 to TRBJ2-1; D not certain. V lost 0 bases and J lost 4, with 6 bases in between. The CDR3 consists of 14 residues. Germline CDR1 reads KGHDR; CDR2 reads SFDVKD. DNA of the CDR3: TGTGCCACCAGTGATTTGTCCGTGTACAATGAGCAGTTCTTC. Amino acid sequence: CATSDLSVYNEQFF.

The V and J genes are TRBV4-3 and TRBJ1-1; D call uncertain. V shed 0 bases and J shed 0 bases, with 11 bases lying between them. This CDR3 spans 16 amino acids. CDR1 LGHNA and CDR2 YSLEER come from the germline V gene. In nucleotides, the CDR3 is TGCGCCAGCAGCCAAGAATGGGCAGGCATGAACACTGAAGCTTTCTTT. Translated: CASSQEWAGMNTEAFF.

This chain joins TRBV6-2 or TRBV6-3 and TRBJ2-1, with 9 bases that match TRBD2. The CDR3 sequence is 19 residues long. V trimming: 0 bases; J trimming: 0 bases; junction bases outside the gene matches: 9. Germline CDR1 reads MNHEY; CDR2 reads SVGEGT. Here the CDR3 reads CASSYSNAGGRASYNEQFF. The CDR3 DNA reads as TGTGCCAGCAGTTACTCGAATGCTGGCGGGAGGGCCTCCTACAATGAGCAGTTCTTC.

This clonotype has more than one count but fewer than ten. The V and J genes are TRBV21-1 and TRBJ2-2. TRBV21-1 is noted as a pseudogene. The length of the CDR3 is 15 residues. The CDR3, as DNA: TGTGCCAGCAGCAAAGACAGACTGAAGGCCGGGGAGCTGTTTTTT. Its translation: CASSKDRLKAGELFF.

The chain joins TRBV12-3 or TRBV12-4 to TRBJ1-5, with D perhaps TRBD1 (6 bases). This CDR3 has 17 amino acids. Trimming shortened V by 1 base and J by 0 bases, and 13 bases separated the two germline ends. The CDR3, as DNA: TGTGCCAGCAGTTTAGGCCGGGACACTTCTAGCAATCAGCCCCAGCATTTT. Translating it yields CASSLGRDTSSNQPQHF.